One sample yielded the 3 T cell receptor beta chains listed below, sequenced in a study of patients and donors after allogeneic stem cell transplantation. TCRdb itself ran the RT-PCR reads through MiXCR, one entry per CDR3 protein. The data show about 960,000 distinct CDR3 sequences, approximately 19% seen once. The sequencing sample was made of blood, either unsorted or a sorted T cell fraction (not recorded which). All receptors derive from a human donor who was either an allogeneic HSCT recipient or a stem cell or donor lymphocyte infusion donor (not recorded which). It is not recorded whose cells these are; they may come from a transplant donor.

Many counts were recorded for this clonotype. This CDR3 reads CASSWGVPQETQYF. DNA of the CDR3: TGTGCCAGCAGTTGGGGTGTCCCTCAAGAGACCCAGTACTTC. This chain joins TRBV12-3 or TRBV12-4 and TRBJ2-5, with unresolved D. This CDR3 has 14 amino acids. V shed 4 bases and J shed 2 bases, with 11 bases lying between them.

The sample holds many counts of this clonotype. The chain links TRBV5-1 to TRBJ2-2; 8 positions match TRBD2. J was trimmed by 4 bases and V by 4 bases; bases with no gene match: 3. This CDR3 contains 14 residues. Germline assignment: CDR1 SGHRS and CDR2 YFSETQ. The CDR3 loop is CASSLGRATGELFF. The CDR3 nucleotides are TGCGCCAGCAGCCTCGGGAGGGCCACCGGGGAGCTGTTTTTT.

The rearrangement joins TRBV21-1 to TRBJ2-5; the table names TRBD2, a call not compared with the DNA. TRBV21-1 is assigned pseudogene status. CDR3 length equals 16 residues. In nucleotides, the CDR3 is TGTGCCAGCAGCAAAGGGAAGCGGGGAAAGGAAGAGACCCAGTACTTC. Translated: CASSKGKRGKEETQYF.